This entry features one T cell receptor (beta chain) sequence. The antigen is undetermined. These data are taken from a study of shared clonotypes between healthy human individuals. The V and J ends lost 1 base and 8 bases respectively, with 9 bases between them. The CDR3 runs to 12 residues. Looked up from germline, CDR1 is SGHRS and CDR2 is YFSETQ. Overall study results and limits: Generally, estimated richness proved larger in naive subsets than it did in memory subsets. Few donors limited the genetic and exposure-history diversity represented. Rarefaction analysis demonstrated incomplete sorted-subset sequencing notwithstanding large depth.

The table came from immunoSEQ multiplex PCR; TCRdb's copy has only in-frame clones and leaves some out. The data contain fewer than 1.8 million clones, 98% to 99% of them seen just once; the ten biggest clones take up 0.36%. The sequence was collected from a man aged 30-40 years in good health. Sequencing was done on a sample of naive CD4+ T cells sorted from blood. The subset: CD45RA+ positively selected. The genes are TRBV5-1 and TRBJ1-1; D unclear. Here the CDR3 reads CASSLTTGEAFF. The CDR3 coding sequence is TGCGCCAGCAGCTTGACGACGGGAGAAGCTTTCTTT.